This TCR beta chain was sequenced during a study of neurological immune-mediated disorders. Study outcomes and limitations: The most TCR clonal expansion was seen in HTLV-1-associated myelopathy, and the least was seen in multiple sclerosis, which fell below healthy controls.

Stated time point: longitudinal time-point 3. The cDNA was synthesized by means of template-switch 5'RACE, which was carried out with 10-nucleotide random UMIs. TCRdb re-called the 5' RACE reads with MiXCR, one entry per CDR3 protein. The table lists roughly 49,000 distinct CDR3 sequences, about an eighth of them singletons. Germline V gives CDR1 SGHRS, CDR2 YFSETQ. V was pared by 4 bases and J by 7 bases, with 15 bases between. This CDR3 region has 14 residues. This clonotype was counted once. The target antigen is unknown. Given a much more abundant clone one base away, this may be a read error. V and J are TRBV5-1 and TRBJ2-4; maybe TRBD1 (5 bases). The receptor's source is a male donor with HTLV-1-associated myelopathy (HAM/TSP). Sample: PBMCs. CDR3 loop: CASSLEIKGNIQYF. The CDR3 DNA sequence: TGCGCCAGCAGCCTGGAAATAAAGGGGAACATTCAGTACTTC.